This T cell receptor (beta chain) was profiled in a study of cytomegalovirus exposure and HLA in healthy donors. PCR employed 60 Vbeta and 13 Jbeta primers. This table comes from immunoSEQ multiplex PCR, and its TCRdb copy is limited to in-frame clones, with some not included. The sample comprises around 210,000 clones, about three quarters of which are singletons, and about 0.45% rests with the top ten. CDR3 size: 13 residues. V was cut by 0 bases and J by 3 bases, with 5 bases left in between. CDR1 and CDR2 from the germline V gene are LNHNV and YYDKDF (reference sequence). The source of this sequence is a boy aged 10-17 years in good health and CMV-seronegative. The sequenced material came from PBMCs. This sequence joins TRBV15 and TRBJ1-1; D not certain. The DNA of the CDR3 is TGTGCCACCAGCAGAGATCAATACACTGAAGCTTTCTTT. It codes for CATSRDQYTEAFF.